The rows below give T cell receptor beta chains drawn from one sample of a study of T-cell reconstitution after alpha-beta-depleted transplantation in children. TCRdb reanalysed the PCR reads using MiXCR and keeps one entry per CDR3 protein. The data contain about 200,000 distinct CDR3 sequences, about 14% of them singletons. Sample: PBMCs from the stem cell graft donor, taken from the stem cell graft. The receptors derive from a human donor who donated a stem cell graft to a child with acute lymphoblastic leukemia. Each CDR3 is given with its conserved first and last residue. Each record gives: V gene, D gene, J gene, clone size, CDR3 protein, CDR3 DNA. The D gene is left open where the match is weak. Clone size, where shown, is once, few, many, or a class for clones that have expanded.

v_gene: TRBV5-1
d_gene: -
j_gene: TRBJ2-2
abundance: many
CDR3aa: CASSLEGSGELFF
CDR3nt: TGCGCCAGCAGCTTGGAGGGTTCCGGGGAGCTGTTTTTT

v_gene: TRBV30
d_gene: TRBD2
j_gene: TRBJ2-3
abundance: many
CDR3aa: CAGSAGDTSADTQYF
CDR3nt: TGTGCCGGATCAGCGGGAGACACATCTGCAGATACGCAGTATTTT

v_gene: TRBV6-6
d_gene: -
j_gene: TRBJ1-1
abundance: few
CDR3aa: CASGGDLEAFF
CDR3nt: TGTGCCAGCGGCGGGGACCTCGAAGCTTTCTTT

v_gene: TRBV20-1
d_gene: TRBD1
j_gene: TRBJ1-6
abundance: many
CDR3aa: CSAMDRVGYNSPLHF
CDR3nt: TGCAGTGCTATGGACAGGGTCGGCTATAATTCACCCCTCCACTTT

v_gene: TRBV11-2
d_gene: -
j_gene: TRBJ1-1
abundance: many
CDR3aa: CASSLFRKNTEAFF
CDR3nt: TGTGCCAGCAGCCTATTCAGGAAGAACACTGAAGCTTTCTTT

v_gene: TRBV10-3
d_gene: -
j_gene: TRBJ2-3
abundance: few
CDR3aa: CAISQLQATDTQYF
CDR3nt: TGTGCCATCAGTCAGCTTCAGGCCACAGATACGCAGTATTTT

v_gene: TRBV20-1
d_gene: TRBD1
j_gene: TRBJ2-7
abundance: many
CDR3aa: CSATGRGLYAYEQYF
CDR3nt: TGCAGTGCCACCGGAAGGGGGCTGTACGCCTACGAGCAGTACTTC

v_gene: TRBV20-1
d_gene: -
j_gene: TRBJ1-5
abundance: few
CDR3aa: CSARDRRSNQPQHF
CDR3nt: TGCAGTGCTAGAGATCGGCGTAGCAATCAGCCCCAGCATTTT

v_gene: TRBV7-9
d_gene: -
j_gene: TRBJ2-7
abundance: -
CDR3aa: CASSLVGPQGYPYEQYF
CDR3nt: TGTGCCAGCAGCTTAGTGGGCCCGCAGGGCTACCCCTACGAGCAGTACTTC

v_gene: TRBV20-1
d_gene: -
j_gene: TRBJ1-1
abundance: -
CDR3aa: CSAPLGNTEAFF
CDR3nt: TGCAGTGCCCCTCTAGGGAACACTGAAGCTTTCTTT

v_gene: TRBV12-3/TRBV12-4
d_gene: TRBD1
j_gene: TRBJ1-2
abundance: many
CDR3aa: CASSLGQGAYSYTF
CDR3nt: TGTGCCAGCAGTTTGGGACAGGGTGCTTACAGCTACACCTTC

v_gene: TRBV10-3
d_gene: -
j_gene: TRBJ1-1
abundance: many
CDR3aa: CAIRGLGSTTEAFF
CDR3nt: TGTGCCATCCGGGGTTTGGGCTCGACTACTGAAGCTTTCTTT

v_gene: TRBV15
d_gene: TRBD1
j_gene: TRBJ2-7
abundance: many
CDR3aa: CATSSADRGKYF
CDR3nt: TGTGCCACCAGCAGTGCCGACAGGGGGAAGTACTTC

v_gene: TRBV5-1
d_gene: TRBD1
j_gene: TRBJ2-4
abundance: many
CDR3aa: CASSSRQGPKNIQYF
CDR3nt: TGCGCCAGCAGCTCCCGACAGGGACCCAAAAACATTCAGTACTTC

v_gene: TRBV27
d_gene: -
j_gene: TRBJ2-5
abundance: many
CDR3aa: CASSFPGETQYF
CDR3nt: TGTGCCAGCAGTTTCCCGGGGGAGACCCAGTACTTC

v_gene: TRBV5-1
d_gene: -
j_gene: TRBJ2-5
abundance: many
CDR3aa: CASSQQTPDQETQYF
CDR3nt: TGCGCCAGCAGCCAACAAACACCAGACCAAGAGACCCAGTACTTC

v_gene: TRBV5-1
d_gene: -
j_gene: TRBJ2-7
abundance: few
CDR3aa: CASSLVGGATEQYF
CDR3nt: TGCGCCAGCAGCTTGGTGGGAGGAGCGACCGAGCAGTACTTC

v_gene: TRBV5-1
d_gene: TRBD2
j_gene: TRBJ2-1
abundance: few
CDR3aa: CASSLGTSGISEQFF
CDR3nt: TGCGCCAGCAGCCTCGGGACTAGCGGGATTTCTGAGCAGTTCTTC

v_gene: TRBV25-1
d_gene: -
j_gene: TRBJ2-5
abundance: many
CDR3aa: CASSSPSTKIEETQYF
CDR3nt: TGTGCCAGCAGTTCCCCTAGCACTAAGATTGAAGAGACCCAGTACTTC

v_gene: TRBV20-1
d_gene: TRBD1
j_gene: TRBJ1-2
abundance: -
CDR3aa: CSASRGTGGEDGYTF
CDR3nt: TGCAGTGCTAGTAGGGGGACAGGGGGTGAAGATGGCTACACCTTC

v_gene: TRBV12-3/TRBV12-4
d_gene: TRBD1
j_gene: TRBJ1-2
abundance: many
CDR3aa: CASQGGGEGYTF
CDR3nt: TGTGCCAGCCAGGGGGGGGGCGAAGGCTACACCTTC

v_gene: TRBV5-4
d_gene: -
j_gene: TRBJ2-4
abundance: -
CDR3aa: CASSSNLVAKNIQYF
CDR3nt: TGTGCCAGCAGCTCGAATCTCGTAGCCAAAAACATTCAGTACTTC

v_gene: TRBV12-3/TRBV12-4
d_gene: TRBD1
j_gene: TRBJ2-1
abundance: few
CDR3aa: CASSFTTGSYNEQFF
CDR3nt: TGTGCCAGCAGTTTCACGACAGGGTCGTACAATGAGCAGTTCTTC

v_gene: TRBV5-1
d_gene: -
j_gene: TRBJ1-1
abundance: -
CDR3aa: CASSSPSGVMNTEAFF
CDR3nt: TGCGCCAGCAGCTCCCCATCAGGAGTCATGAACACTGAAGCTTTCTTT

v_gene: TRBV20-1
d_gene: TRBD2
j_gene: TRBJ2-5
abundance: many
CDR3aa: CSGRTPGLAGGPQYF
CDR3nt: TGCAGTGGTAGGACGCCGGGACTAGCGGGAGGTCCCCAGTACTTC

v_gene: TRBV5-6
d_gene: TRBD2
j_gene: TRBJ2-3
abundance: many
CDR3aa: CASSGTSGLLTQYF
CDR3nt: TGTGCCAGCTCAGGGACTAGCGGCCTCTTAACGCAGTATTTT

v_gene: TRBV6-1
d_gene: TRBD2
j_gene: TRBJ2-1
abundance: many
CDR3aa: CASRASGRLTTLYNEQFF
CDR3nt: TGTGCCAGCAGGGCTAGCGGGAGACTAACGACGCTTTACAATGAGCAGTTCTTC

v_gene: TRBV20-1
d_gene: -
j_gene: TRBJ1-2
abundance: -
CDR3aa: CSAEGVYGDTF
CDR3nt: TGCAGTGCAGAGGGGGTCTATGGCGACACCTTC

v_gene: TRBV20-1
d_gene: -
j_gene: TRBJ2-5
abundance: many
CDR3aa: CSATAQQETQYF
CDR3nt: TGCAGTGCCACGGCACAGCAAGAGACCCAGTACTTC

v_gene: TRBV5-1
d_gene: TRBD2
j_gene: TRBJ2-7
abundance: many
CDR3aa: CASSLVLAGGGEQYF
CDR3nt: TGCGCCAGCAGCTTGGTCTTAGCGGGAGGGGGCGAGCAGTACTTC

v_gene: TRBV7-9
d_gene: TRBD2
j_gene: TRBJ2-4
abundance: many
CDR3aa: CASSLSGTSLFAIQYF
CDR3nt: TGTGCCAGCAGCTTAAGCGGGACTAGTCTTTTCGCCATTCAGTACTTC

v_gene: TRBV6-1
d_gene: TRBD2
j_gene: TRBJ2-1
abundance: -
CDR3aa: CASNGLAVSNNEQFF
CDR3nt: TGTGCCAGCAATGGACTAGCGGTTAGTAATAACGAGCAGTTCTTC

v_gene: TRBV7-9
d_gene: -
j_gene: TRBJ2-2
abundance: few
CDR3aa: CASRPGRRTNTGELFF
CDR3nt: TGTGCCAGCAGACCCGGTAGGCGAACGAACACCGGGGAGCTGTTTTTT

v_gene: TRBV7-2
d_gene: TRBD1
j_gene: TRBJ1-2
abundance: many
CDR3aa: CASSQPAPGQGRSYTF
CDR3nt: TGTGCCAGCAGCCAACCGGCCCCGGGACAGGGCAGGAGCTACACCTTC

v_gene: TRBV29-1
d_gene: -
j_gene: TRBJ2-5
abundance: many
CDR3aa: CSVEPIYEETQYF
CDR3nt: TGCAGCGTTGAACCTATATATGAGGAGACCCAGTACTTC

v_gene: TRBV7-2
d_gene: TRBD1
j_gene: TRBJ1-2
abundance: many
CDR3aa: CASSLSSTGGRIYGYTF
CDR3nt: TGTGCCAGCAGCTTATCCTCGACAGGGGGTCGAATCTATGGCTACACCTTC

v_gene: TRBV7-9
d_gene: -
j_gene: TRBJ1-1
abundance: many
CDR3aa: CASSLAGVHSEAFF
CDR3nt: TGTGCCAGCAGCTTAGCAGGTGTACATTCCGAAGCTTTCTTT

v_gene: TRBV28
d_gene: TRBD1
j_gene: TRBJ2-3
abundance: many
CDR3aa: CASSSLRGPSTDTQYF
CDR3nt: TGTGCCAGCAGTTCGCTAAGGGGGCCAAGCACAGATACGCAGTATTTT

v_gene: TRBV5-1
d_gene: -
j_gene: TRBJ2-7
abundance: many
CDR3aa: CASSLEGTVYEQYF
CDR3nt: TGCGCCAGCAGCTTGGAGGGGACGGTCTACGAGCAGTACTTC

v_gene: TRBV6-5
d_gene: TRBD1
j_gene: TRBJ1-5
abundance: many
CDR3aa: CASSYGGQGMGAQHF
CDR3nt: TGTGCCAGCAGTTACGGAGGACAGGGGATGGGGGCCCAGCATTTT

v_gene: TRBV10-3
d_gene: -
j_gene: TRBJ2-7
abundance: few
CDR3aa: CAISEPGRGGEQYF
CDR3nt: TGTGCCATCAGTGAGCCGGGACGGGGAGGCGAGCAGTACTTC

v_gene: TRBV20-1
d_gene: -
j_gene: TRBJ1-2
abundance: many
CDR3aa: CSARGGESVGNYGYTF
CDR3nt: TGCAGTGCTAGAGGAGGGGAATCAGTTGGAAACTATGGCTACACCTTC

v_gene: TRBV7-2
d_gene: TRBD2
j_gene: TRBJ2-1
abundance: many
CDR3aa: CASRIGAGVGYNEQFF
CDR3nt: TGTGCCAGCAGGATCGGAGCGGGAGTGGGTTACAATGAGCAGTTCTTC

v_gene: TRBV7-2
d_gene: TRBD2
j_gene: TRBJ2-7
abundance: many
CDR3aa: CASSPLGTSGEWDF
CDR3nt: TGTGCCAGCAGCCCGCTCGGGACTAGCGGTGAATGGGACTTC

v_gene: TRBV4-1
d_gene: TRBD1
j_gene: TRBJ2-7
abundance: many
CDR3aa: CASSQAGTGGYEQYF
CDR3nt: TGCGCCAGCAGCCAGGCCGGGACAGGGGGATACGAGCAGTACTTC

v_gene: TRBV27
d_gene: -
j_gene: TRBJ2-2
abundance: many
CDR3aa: CASSFGRFNTGELFF
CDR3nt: TGTGCCAGCAGTTTCGGGAGATTTAACACCGGGGAGCTGTTTTTT

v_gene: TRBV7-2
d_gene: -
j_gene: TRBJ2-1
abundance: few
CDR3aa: CASSLNMGSNEQFF
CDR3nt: TGTGCCAGCAGCTTAAACATGGGAAGCAATGAGCAGTTCTTC

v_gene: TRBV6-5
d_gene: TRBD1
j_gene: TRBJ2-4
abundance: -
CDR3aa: CASSWGQEVAKNIQYF
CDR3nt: TGTGCCAGCAGTTGGGGACAGGAGGTGGCCAAAAACATTCAGTACTTC

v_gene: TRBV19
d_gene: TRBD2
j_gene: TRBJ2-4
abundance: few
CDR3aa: CASSNGLAEYGNIQYF
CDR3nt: TGTGCCAGTAGTAACGGACTAGCAGAGTACGGGAACATTCAGTACTTC